Following are 2 T cell receptor beta chains from one sample sequenced in a study of cytomegalovirus exposure and HLA in healthy donors (dated by TCRdb to the late 2010s). Libraries were built with the immunoSEQ multiplex PCR assay. Imported from immuneACCESS, the table was reduced by TCRdb to in-frame sequences with V and J called. These copies leave out some clones; in studies compared against another copy, an unresolved V gene accounts for under half, and the cause of the remainder is not known. Counted in this sample were fewer than 100,000 clones; more than 75% of them appeared once. The ten most abundant clones make up roughly 2.1% of the sample. The sequenced material came from PBMCs. The receptor source for this set is a man aged 25-45 years in good health and CMV-seronegative.

This chain uses TRBV28 with TRBJ2-1; possible D gene TRBD2, 5 bases. Germline V CDR1 and CDR2: MDHEN, SYDVKM. CDR3 size: 14 residues. V was shortened by 4 bases and J by 7 bases, with 14 bases between the two germline ends. CDR3 in amino acids: CASSSPGVPNEQFF. As DNA, the CDR3 is TGTGCCAGCAGTTCCCCCGGGGTTCCGAATGAGCAGTTCTTC.

The gene calls are TRBV11-2 and TRBJ2-7; perhaps TRBD1 as D (5 bases). V dropped 6 bases and J dropped 3 bases, with 15 bases sitting between them. The germline gives CDR1 SGHAT, CDR2 FQNNGV. This CDR3 region has 14 residues. CDR3 sequence: CASRTVKGHYEQYF. CDR3 sequence (DNA): TGTGCCAGCAGGACCGTTAAGGGGCACTACGAGCAGTACTTC.